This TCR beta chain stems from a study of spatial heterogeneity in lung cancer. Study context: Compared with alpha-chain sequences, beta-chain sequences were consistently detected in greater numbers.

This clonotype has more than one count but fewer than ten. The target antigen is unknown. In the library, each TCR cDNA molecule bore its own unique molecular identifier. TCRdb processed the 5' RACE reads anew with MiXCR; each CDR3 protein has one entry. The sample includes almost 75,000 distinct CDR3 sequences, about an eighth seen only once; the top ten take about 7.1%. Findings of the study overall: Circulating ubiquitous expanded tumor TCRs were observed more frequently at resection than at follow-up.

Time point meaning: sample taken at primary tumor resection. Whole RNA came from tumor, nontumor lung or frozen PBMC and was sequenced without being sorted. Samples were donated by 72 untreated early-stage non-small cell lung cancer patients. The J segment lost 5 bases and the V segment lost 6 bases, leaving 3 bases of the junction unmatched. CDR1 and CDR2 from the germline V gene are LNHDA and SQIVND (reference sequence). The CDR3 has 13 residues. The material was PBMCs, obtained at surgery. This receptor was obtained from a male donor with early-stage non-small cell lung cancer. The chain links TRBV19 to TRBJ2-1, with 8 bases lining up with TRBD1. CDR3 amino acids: CASRMDRDNEQFF. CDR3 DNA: TGTGCCAGTAGGATGGACAGGGACAATGAGCAGTTCTTC. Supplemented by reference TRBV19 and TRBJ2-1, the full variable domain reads DGGITQSPKYLFRKEGQNVTLSCEQNLNHDAMYWYRQDPGQGLRLIYYSQIVNDFQKGDIAEGYSVSREKKESFPLTVTSAQKNPTAFYLCASRMDRDNEQFFGPGTRLTVL.